The sequence of this TCR beta chain was determined in a study of T cell repertoires in cytomegalovirus infection. Across the study: Public TCR beta signature analysis indicated the presence of both CMV infection and matching HLA type.

For this clonotype: Its target is not known. At one end, the junction sequence differs from germline, possibly due to a read error.

TCRdb passed the reads through MiXCR, listing each CDR3 protein once. The sample shows roughly 500,000 distinct CDR3 sequences, about 44% of them seen only once. From germline, CDR1 is SGHTA and CDR2 FQGNSA. The CDR3 runs 15 residues. The TCR comes from a human donor in good health (CMV status not recorded). Some clones in this sample may be carry-over from other donors' samples. The chain recombines TRBV7-2 with TRBJ2-5; no clear D gene. Here the sequenced sample was cultured PBMCs, taken from culture after CMV antigen stimulation. The CDR3 DNA is TGTGCGAGCAGCTTTAGGGTGACGGACGAAGGGACCCAGTACTTC. It encodes CASSFRVTDEGTQYF. Looking up the rest from reference TRBV7-2 and TRBJ2-5 gives the full variable domain: GAGVSQSPSNKVTEKGKDVELRCDPISGHTALYWYRQSLGQGLEFLIYFQGNSAPDKSGLPSDRFSAERTGGSVSTLTIQRTQQEDSAVYLCASSFRVTDEGTQYFGPGTRLLVL.